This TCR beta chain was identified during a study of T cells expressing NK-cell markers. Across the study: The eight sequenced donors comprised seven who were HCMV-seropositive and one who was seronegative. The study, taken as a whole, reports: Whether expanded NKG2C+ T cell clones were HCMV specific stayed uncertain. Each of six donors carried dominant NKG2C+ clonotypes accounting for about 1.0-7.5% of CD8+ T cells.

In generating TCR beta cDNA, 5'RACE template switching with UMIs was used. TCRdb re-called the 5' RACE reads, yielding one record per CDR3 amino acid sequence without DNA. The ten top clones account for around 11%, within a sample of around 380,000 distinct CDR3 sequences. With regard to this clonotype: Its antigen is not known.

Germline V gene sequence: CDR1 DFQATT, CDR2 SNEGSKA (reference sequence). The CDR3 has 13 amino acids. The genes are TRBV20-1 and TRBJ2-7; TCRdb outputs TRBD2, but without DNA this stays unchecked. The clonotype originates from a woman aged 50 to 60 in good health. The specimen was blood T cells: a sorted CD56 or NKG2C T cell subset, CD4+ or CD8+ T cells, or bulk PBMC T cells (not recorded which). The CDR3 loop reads CSAISGRRNEQYF.